These 19 T cell receptor beta chains share one sample of origin, sequenced in a study of cytomegalovirus exposure and HLA in healthy donors. The study ran its PCR with 60 Vbeta and 13 Jbeta primers. Data came from immunoSEQ multiplex PCR; TCRdb stores just in-frame clones and leaves some out. This sample has about 150,000 clones, with about 74% found just once. Sequenced material: PBMCs. These receptors were obtained from a male donor in good health and CMV-seronegative.

The gene calls are TRBV7-9 and TRBJ1-1; possibly TRBD1 for D (5 bases). CDR1 SEHNR and CDR2 FQNEAQ come from the germline V gene (reference sequence). With 10 bases removed from V and 6 bases from J, the gap between germline ends came to 21 bases. The CDR3 sequence is 14 residues long. The CDR3 protein is CANSRTPDAAEAFF. The CDR3 DNA is TGTGCCAACAGTCGGACACCAGATGCAGCTGAAGCTTTCTTT.

This chain uses TRBV18 with TRBJ2-5; 8 bases are shared with TRBD2. The J call may be in error: the DNA end matches TRBJ2-7 better. Germline values: CDR1 KGHSH, CDR2 LQKENI. The CDR3 sequence is 15 residues long. CDR3 loop: CASSPATGGLYEQYF. The CDR3 bases are TGTGCCAGCTCACCGGCAACGGGAGGGCTCTACGAGCAGTACTTC.

V gene TRBV4-3 combines with J gene TRBJ1-2, with unresolved D. V was trimmed by 0 bases and J by 0 bases, leaving 11 bases between them. This CDR3 is 16 amino acids long. CDR1 and CDR2 (germline): LGHNA, YSLEER. The CDR3, as DNA: TGCGCCAGCAGCCAAGATATGTGGCCAGCTAACTATGGCTACACCTTC. This encodes CASSQDMWPANYGYTF.

CDR3 coding DNA: TGTGCCAGCAGCCTATCACCCAATCAGCCCCAGCATTTT. Its protein product is CASSLSPNQPQHF. The rearrangement uses TRBV28 and TRBJ1-5; D gene ambiguous. Looked up from germline, CDR1 is MDHEN and CDR2 is SYDVKM. V was pared by 6 bases and J by 3 bases, with 9 bases between. There are 13 residues in the CDR3.

The chain employs TRBV18 and TRBJ1-5, with D possibly being TRBD1 (6 bases). There are 14 residues in the CDR3. V was shortened by 0 bases and J by 7 bases, with 10 bases between the two germline ends. The germline gives CDR1 KGHSH, CDR2 LQKENI. CDR3 amino acids: CASSPPPGDQPQHF. For the CDR3, the DNA is TGTGCCAGCTCACCACCTCCAGGGGACCAGCCCCAGCATTTT. Full variable domain (rest looked up from reference TRBV18 and TRBJ1-5): NAGVMQNPRHLVRRRGQEARLRCSPMKGHSHVYWYRQLPEEGLKFMVYLQKENIIDESGMPKERFSAEFPKEGPSILRIQQVVRGDSAAYFCASSPPPGDQPQHFGDGTRLSIL.

CDR3 nucleotide sequence: TGTGCCAGCAGTCTCGCGGATACGCAGTATTTT. Its translation: CASSLADTQYF. The rearrangement links TRBV2 to TRBJ2-3; D is undetermined. The V gene lost 5 bases and the J gene lost 6 bases, with 6 bases spanning the gap. This CDR3 comprises 11 residues. The germline gives CDR1 SNHLY, CDR2 FYNNEI.

The chain combines TRBV13 with TRBJ1-3; 7 bases align to TRBD1. J was trimmed by 6 bases and V by 0 bases; bases with no gene match: 5. This CDR3 is built from 15 residues. From germline, CDR1 is PRHDT and CDR2 FYEKMQ (reference sequence). CDR3 amino acids: CASSLGDRVVNTIYF. As DNA, the CDR3 is TGTGCCAGCAGCTTAGGAGACAGGGTAGTAAACACCATATATTTT.

The chain carries TRBV6-1 and TRBJ1-1, with D perhaps matching TRBD1 (6 bases). Germline CDR1 is MNHNS and CDR2 is SASEGT. The CDR3 is 15 amino acids. Trimming took off 3 bases at V and 5 bases at J, with 16 bases between the two ends. Here the CDR3 DNA reads TGTGCCAGCAGTGAGCTCAGGGGACCGGGGACTGAAGCTTTCTTT. It is translated as CASSELRGPGTEAFF.

The chain joins TRBV27 to TRBJ1-4; D unresolved. V lost 8 bases, J lost 0 bases, and 10 bases lay in between. The CDR3 consists of 14 residues. Looked up from germline, CDR1 is MNHEY and CDR2 is SMNVEV (reference sequence). The CDR3 sequence: CASRPATTNEKLFF. DNA of the CDR3: TGTGCCAGCCGCCCCGCTACAACTAATGAAAAACTGTTTTTT.

V and J are TRBV11-2 and TRBJ1-5, with no clear D. CDR1 and CDR2 from the germline V gene are SGHAT and FQNNGV. The CDR3 runs 15 residues. Trimming stripped 1 base from V and 0 bases from J, with 7 bases between. CDR3 sequence: CASSLAPSSNQPQHF. In DNA, the CDR3 is TGTGCCAGCAGCTTAGCCCCCAGTAGCAATCAGCCCCAGCATTTT.

The chain employs TRBV28 and TRBJ2-1; 13 bases align to TRBD2. CDR1 is MDHEN and CDR2 is SYDVKM in the germline V gene. Germline trimming cut 3 bases from V and 5 bases from J; bases unmatched to any gene: 10. The CDR3 consists of 18 residues. CDR3 DNA sequence: TGTGCCAGCAGTTTCCCTTTACTAGCGGGGGGGTTCCACAATGAGCAGTTCTTC. It encodes CASSFPLLAGGFHNEQFF.

V is TRBV18 and J is TRBJ2-3; D call uncertain. Germline V gives CDR1 KGHSH, CDR2 LQKENI. The CDR3 is 13 residues long. With 6 bases removed from V and 0 bases from J, the gap between germline ends came to 7 bases. As DNA, the CDR3 is TGTGCCAGCTCCCAGTGGAGCACAGATACGCAGTATTTT. Protein product: CASSQWSTDTQYF. The full variable domain, with the rest looked up from reference TRBV18 and TRBJ2-3, is NAGVMQNPRHLVRRRGQEARLRCSPMKGHSHVYWYRQLPEEGLKFMVYLQKENIIDESGMPKERFSAEFPKEGPSILRIQQVVRGDSAAYFCASSQWSTDTQYFGPGTRLTVL.

This chain joins TRBV4-1 and TRBJ2-5, with 9 bases identical to TRBD2. Germline V lookup: CDR1 MGHRA, CDR2 YSYEKL. J gave up 2 bases and V 4 bases, and 5 bases lay outside the gene matches. This CDR3 contains 15 residues. The CDR3 nucleotides read TGCGCCAGCAGCCTTAGCGGGGGAGAACAAGAGACCCAGTACTTC. Amino acid sequence: CASSLSGGEQETQYF.

The table lists this clone with a few counts. The chain links TRBV6-1 to TRBJ2-7; a possible D gene is TRBD1 (7 bases). The CDR3 contains 13 residues. V was trimmed by 6 bases and J by 2 bases, leaving 11 bases between them. Per germline, CDR1 MNHNS and CDR2 SASEGT. CDR3 sequence (DNA): TGTGCCAGCAGAGGAGGGGGCACCTACGAGCAGTACTTC. Its protein is CASRGGGTYEQYF.

This sequence joins TRBV7-2 and TRBJ1-2, with TRBD1 identical over 7 bases. Trimming removed 4 bases from V and 0 bases from J; junction bases left unmatched: 14. This CDR3 region has 18 residues. Germline V lookup: CDR1 SGHTA, CDR2 FQGNSA. CDR3 sequence reads: CASSSYGQAPVSNYGYTF. CDR3 DNA sequence: TGTGCCAGCAGCTCCTACGGACAGGCGCCTGTTTCTAACTATGGCTACACCTTC.

The J gene is TRBJ1-4, the V gene TRBV19, with D uncertain. V lost 10 bases to trimming and J lost 1 base, with 13 bases between them. CDR1 is LNHDA, CDR2 SQIVND, per germline (reference sequence). The CDR3 spans 14 residues. Written as DNA, the CDR3 is TGTGCCACCCGCGGCGGGGTAACTAATGAAAAACTGTTTTTT. Translating it yields CATRGGVTNEKLFF.

The chain uses TRBV9 and TRBJ2-7, with 9 bases fitting TRBD1. The germline CDR1 and CDR2 sequences are SGDLS and YYNGEE. The V and J ends lost 4 bases and 5 bases, in that order; junction bases with no gene match: 10. CDR3 length equals 15 residues. The CDR3 DNA reads TGTGCCAGCAGCAACTATGGGACAGGGTCTGACGAGCAGTACTTC. Translation gives CASSNYGTGSDEQYF.

The rearrangement uses TRBV5-4 and TRBJ2-1; 13 bases are a match to TRBD2. This CDR3 has 17 amino acids. Germline V gives CDR1 SGHNT, CDR2 YYREEE (reference sequence). V gave up 3 bases and J gave up 7 bases; unmatched junction bases: 10. CDR3 residues: CASSSRLAGGPRNEQFF. Here the CDR3 DNA reads TGTGCCAGCAGCTCAAGACTAGCGGGGGGCCCTAGGAATGAGCAGTTCTTC.

V is TRBV7-9 and J is TRBJ2-3, with a weak D call TRBD2 (6 bases). The CDR3 spans 13 residues. V dropped 8 bases and J dropped 2 bases, with 11 bases sitting between them. Germline V gene sequence: CDR1 SEHNR, CDR2 FQNEAQ (reference sequence). CDR3 sequence: CASSTGLTDTQYF. CDR3 sequence (DNA): TGTGCCAGCTCGACGGGACTCACAGATACGCAGTATTTT.